This paragraph covers one T cell receptor beta chain sequence. The CDR3 contains 17 residues. Unmatched junction bases numbered 14, after V lost 5 bases and J lost 7 bases. Germline CDR1 and CDR2: KGHDR and SFDVKD. The data derive from a study of blood T cell repertoires in COVID-19. Repertoires were generated with immunoSEQ multiplex PCR, while TCRdb's copy carries only in-frame clones and drops some. The sample shows under 200,000 clones, 87% of them seen only once. The source of this sequence is a woman aged 70-85 years with COVID-19, enrolled during active disease. The chain employs TRBV24-1 and TRBJ1-5, with 9 bases identical to TRBD1. The sequenced material came from peripheral blood. The CDR3 reads CATSGPPTGGIDQPQHF. Written as DNA, the CDR3 is TGTGCCACCAGTGGGCCACCGACAGGGGGTATAGACCAGCCCCAGCATTTT.